This T cell receptor (beta chain) was found in a study of blood T cell repertoires in COVID-19. V shed 6 bases, J shed 4 bases, and the junction held 17 bases outside the gene matches. CDR1 and CDR2 (germline): SQVTM, ANQGSEA. The CDR3 loop spans 16 amino acids. Here immunoSEQ multiplex PCR was the method, and the copy in TCRdb shows in-frame clones only, minus some. The sample carries 250,000 or so clones, 75% to 90% recorded once. The sequenced sample was PBMCs or T cells enriched from blood (not recorded which). This TCR came from a woman under 40 with acute COVID-19. The chain has TRBV29-1 and TRBJ2-5, with 7 nucleotides matching TRBD2. This chain's CDR3 is CSVTFSTSSLGETQYF. The DNA for the CDR3 is TGCAGCGTGACATTTTCGACTAGCTCTCTGGGAGAGACCCAGTACTTC.